This paragraph covers one T cell receptor beta chain sequence. The data were taken from a study of blood T cell repertoires in COVID-19. Study context: Samples came from the United States, Italy and Spain, spanning acute and convalescent COVID-19. T cells, B-cell-depleted T cells, or PBMCs supplied cDNA or gDNA.

Authors' methods: Quantification of nucleated cells was approximated via reference gene primer amplification. Clones were sequenced by immunoSEQ multiplex PCR, and TCRdb holds only the in-frame ones, with some missing. Clone size and V and J calls were adopted from that table, with D and trimming inferred from the DNA. The sample holds 75,000 to 90,000 clones, approximately 88% seen once. Trimming took 5 bases from V and 2 from J; bases not matched to a gene: 1. Germline CDR1 SGHRS, CDR2 YFSETQ. The CDR3 is 15 residues long. The specimen was peripheral blood. The V and J genes are TRBV5-1 and TRBJ2-7, with TRBD2 matching over 16 bases. This clonotype was sampled from a man older than 75 with acute or convalescent COVID-19. The chain's CDR3 is CASSGTSGRAYEQYF. CDR3 nucleotides: TGCGCCAGCAGTGGGACTAGCGGGAGGGCCTACGAGCAGTACTTC. The full variable domain, its missing parts supplied by reference TRBV5-1 and TRBJ2-7, is KAGVTQTPRYLIKTRGQQVTLSCSPISGHRSVSWYQQTPGQGLQFLFEYFSETQRNKGNFPGRFSGRQFSNSRSEMNVSTLELGDSALYLCASSGTSGRAYEQYFGPGTRLTVT.